These T cell receptor beta chains were read from a single sample in a study of vaccination effects on CD4 cells after COVID-19. The assay was immunoSEQ multiplex PCR, and TCRdb's table has in-frame clones only and misses some. Seen here are 50,000 or so clones, about four fifths observed once, and the top ten hold under 5.5%. What these receptors recognize is not known. Sequencing was performed on CD4+ T cells from PBMCs cultured without peptide, taken after COVID-19 vaccination. Receptors originate from a human donor who had a prior SARS-CoV-2 infection. Each CDR3 is given without its conserved first and last residue. D genes are given only for firm matches.

D gene: .; V gene: TRBV6-6; J gene: TRBJ1-2; CDR3 protein: ASSPLAANYGYT
D gene: .; V gene: TRBV18; J gene: TRBJ2-1; CDR3 protein: ASSPYQGGHNEQF
D gene: .; V gene: TRBV7-8; J gene: TRBJ2-1; CDR3 protein: ASSPMWGEASSEQF
D gene: .; V gene: TRBV19; J gene: TRBJ2-1; CDR3 protein: ASSTSVGATYNEQF
D gene: TRBD2; V gene: TRBV2; J gene: TRBJ2-1; CDR3 protein: ASSETDLAGGAYGEQF
D gene: .; V gene: TRBV11-3; J gene: TRBJ2-1; CDR3 protein: ASSLSNEQF
D gene: .; V gene: TRBV4-1; J gene: TRBJ1-2; CDR3 protein: ASSRGPGDYGYT
D gene: .; V gene: TRBV6-2/TRBV6-3; J gene: TRBJ2-1; CDR3 protein: ASSSFGTQF
D gene: TRBD1; V gene: TRBV18; J gene: TRBJ1-2; CDR3 protein: ASSPWDRGGYT
D gene: TRBD2; V gene: TRBV5-4; J gene: TRBJ2-5; CDR3 protein: ASSLAPSGGAVETQY
D gene: TRBD1; V gene: TRBV9; J gene: TRBJ1-2; CDR3 protein: ASSVLTGGNYGYT
D gene: .; V gene: TRBV5-1; J gene: TRBJ2-1; CDR3 protein: ASSFLGEQF
D gene: .; V gene: TRBV5-4; J gene: TRBJ2-1; CDR3 protein: ASSSGQSSSYNEQF
D gene: TRBD1; V gene: TRBV10-3; J gene: TRBJ2-7; CDR3 protein: AISRDRPYEQY
D gene: TRBD1; V gene: TRBV6-5; J gene: TRBJ2-7; CDR3 protein: ASRRQGVYEQY
D gene: .; V gene: TRBV19; J gene: TRBJ2-7; CDR3 protein: ASSIGGRAYEQY
D gene: .; V gene: TRBV3-1/TRBV3-2; J gene: TRBJ1-1; CDR3 protein: ASSKGTVNTEAF